The clone carrying this T cell receptor beta chain occurred many times. Its specificity is not known. Via MiXCR, TCRdb re-called the 5' RACE reads, giving one row per CDR3 protein. The data show roughly 5,100 distinct CDR3 sequences, 25% to 30% seen once. The data are from a study of spatial heterogeneity in lung cancer. Study-wide results and limits: Relative to follow-up, resection was when ubiquitous expanded tumor TCRs appeared more in blood.

Germline V CDR1 and CDR2: MNHEY, SMNVEV (reference sequence). The CDR3 length is 15 residues. Deletions cut 5 bases from V and 2 bases from J, with 16 bases between. The time point here: sample taken at primary tumor resection. Tumor, nontumor lung or frozen PBMC supplied whole RNA that was sequenced unsorted. The donor population consisted of about 75 patients with untreated, early-stage non-small cell lung cancer. The chain employs TRBV27 and TRBJ2-7; no firm D call. The receptor was isolated from a male donor with early-stage non-small cell lung cancer. Specimen: PBMCs, collected at surgery. The CDR3 nucleotides read TGTGCCAGCAGTCCTAGGGCAGGTCCCCCCTACGAGCAGTACTTC. It codes for CASSPRAGPPYEQYF.